The 30 T cell receptor beta chains in this list originate from one sample, sequenced in a study of Ad26.COV2.S vaccination and SARS-CoV-2 variants. Assay: immunoSEQ multiplex PCR; the TCRdb copy retains only in-frame clones and omits some. The table lists hundreds of thousands of clones, 80% to 90% of them singletons. Noted treatment: roughly 20 received Ad26.COV2.S at low or high dose, single or two shots; about 5 received placebo; per-sample allocation not given. After the first vaccine or placebo injection, samples were drawn on day 63. Sequencing used peripheral blood, obtained in a trial of Ad26.COV2.S vaccine versus placebo. The receptor set was obtained from a person aged 18-65 years who received the Ad26.COV2.S COVID-19 vaccine or a placebo.

The table lists this clone with a few counts. The chain is built from TRBV2 and TRBJ1-2; no definite D call. The CDR3 spans 15 residues. Germline V CDR1 and CDR2: SNHLY, FYNNEI. Trimming shortened V by 6 bases and J by 5 bases, and 19 bases separated the two germline ends. CDR3 DNA: TGTGCCAGCAGAGCTAGGGCAAACCAACTTTATGGCTACACCTTC. Its translation is CASRARANQLYGYTF.

CDR3 coding DNA: TGTGCCAGCAGCTCTACTAGCGGGAGGTCTGGGGAGCTGTTTTTT. It codes for CASSSTSGRSGELFF. The rearrangement joins TRBV11-2 to TRBJ2-2, with 12 bases aligning to TRBD2. The V and J ends lost 4 bases and 8 bases, in that order; junction bases with no gene match: 5. Germline V lookup: CDR1 SGHAT, CDR2 FQNNGV. The CDR3 contains 15 residues.

J is TRBJ2-1 and V is TRBV3-1 (or the pseudogene TRBV3-2), with 7 bases aligning to TRBD1. CDR1 and CDR2 (germline): LGHDT, YNNKEL (reference sequence). The length of the CDR3 is 16 residues. Trimming removed 3 bases from V and 8 bases from J; junction bases left unmatched: 13. CDR3 coding DNA: TGTGCCAGCAGCCATATCTCCGGGACAGTTAAGGATGAGCAGTTCTTC. Translation gives CASSHISGTVKDEQFF.

The chain joins TRBV5-1 to TRBJ2-7; 7 bases are shared with TRBD2. This CDR3 contains 15 residues. Germline V gene sequence: CDR1 SGHRS, CDR2 YFSETQ. J gave up 0 bases and V 5 bases, and 8 bases lay outside the gene matches. DNA for the CDR3: TGCGCCAGCAGTTCCCAGGGAGGGAACTCCTACGAGCAGTACTTC. As protein: CASSSQGGNSYEQYF.

The J gene is TRBJ2-1, the V gene TRBV7-7; the D call may be TRBD1 or TRBD2 (5 bases each). The V end was cut by 5 bases, the J end by 4 bases, with 15 bases between. CDR3 length: 15 residues. CDR1 and CDR2 (germline): SSHAT, FNYEAQ (reference sequence). CDR3 protein: CASSPGTVPYNEQFF. The CDR3 region has the DNA TGTGCCAGCAGCCCCGGGACCGTTCCGTACAATGAGCAGTTCTTC.

V is TRBV11-2 and J is TRBJ1-1; the match to TRBD1 covers 10 bases. Per germline, CDR1 SGHAT and CDR2 FQNNGV. The trim removed 5 bases at V and 11 bases at J, leaving 5 bases unmatched. The CDR3 is 12 residues long. CDR3 nucleotide sequence: TGTGCCAGCAGCCTTGGACAGGGGGAGGCTTTCTTT. Translating gives CASSLGQGEAFF.

V usage is TRBV19 and J usage is TRBJ2-1; D unclear. Trimming shortened V by 7 bases and J by 0 bases, and 10 bases separated the two germline ends. The V gene's germline CDR1 is LNHDA and CDR2 SQIVND (reference sequence). This CDR3 contains 14 residues. CDR3 DNA: TGTGCCAGTAAGGTTCGGAGCTCCTACAATGAGCAGTTCTTC. This gives the protein CASKVRSSYNEQFF.

The chain employs TRBV10-2 and TRBJ2-2, with D unclear. CDR3 length equals 14 residues. Germline lookup yields CDR1 WSHSY and CDR2 SAAADI. V was cut by 7 bases and J by 4 bases, with 13 bases left in between. This CDR3 reads CASKDAPLTGELFF. The DNA for the CDR3 is TGCGCCAGCAAGGACGCCCCCCTCACCGGGGAGCTGTTTTTT.

The V call is TRBV27, the J call TRBJ1-5; TRBD1 is a possible D gene (6 bases). The CDR3 has 21 residues. Germline V gene lookup returns CDR1 MNHEY and CDR2 SMNVEV (reference sequence). V was trimmed by 2 bases and J by 0 bases, leaving 26 bases between them. CDR3 residues: CASSLRAPTGGFLYSNQPQHF. Here the CDR3 DNA reads TGTGCCAGCAGTTTAAGGGCACCGACAGGAGGGTTTCTTTATAGCAATCAGCCCCAGCATTTT.

V and J are TRBV13 and TRBJ2-3; 8 positions match TRBD2. The CDR3 is 19 amino acids. The ends lost 2 bases at V and 2 bases at J; junction bases unmatched: 15. Germline V gene data show CDR1 as PRHDT and CDR2 as FYEKMQ (reference sequence). The CDR3 bases are TGTGCCAGCAGCTTATCTGCGGCGGGGGGAACTATCCACACAGATACGCAGTATTTT. As protein: CASSLSAAGGTIHTDTQYF.

The chain uses TRBV29-1 and TRBJ1-3; 7 bases agree with TRBD1. Losses at the gene ends were 7 bases for V and 0 bases for J; bases not matched to a gene: 12. The length of the CDR3 is 16 residues. Germline CDR1 reads SQVTM; CDR2 reads ANQGSEA. The CDR3 DNA reads TGCAGCGCATCTCTGACAGGGACAAGCTCTGGAAACACCATATATTTT. It specifies CSASLTGTSSGNTIYF.

In DNA form, the CDR3 reads TGTGCCAGCAGCTTCGGAGGCTACGAGCAGTACTTC. Encoded protein: CASSFGGYEQYF. The chain links TRBV5-6 to TRBJ2-7, with D possibly being TRBD2 (5 bases). Per germline, CDR1 SGHDT and CDR2 YYEEEE. CDR3 size: 12 residues. V lost 2 bases and J lost 3, with 6 bases in between. The full variable domain, its missing parts supplied by reference TRBV5-6 and TRBJ2-7, is DAGVTQSPTHLIKTRGQQVTLRCSPKSGHDTVSWYQQALGQGPQFIFQYYEEEERQRGNFPDRFSGHQFPNYSSELNVNALLLGDSALYLCASSFGGYEQYFGPGTRLTVT.

The chain employs TRBV6-5 and TRBJ2-1; 11 nucleotides line up with TRBD1. From germline, CDR1 is MNHEY and CDR2 SVGAGI. V gave up 5 bases and J gave up 5 bases; unmatched junction bases: 2. CDR3 length: 14 residues. DNA for the CDR3: TGTGCCAGCAGTAGGGACAGGGGGGACAATGAGCAGTTCTTC. Amino acid sequence: CASSRDRGDNEQFF.

The chain has TRBV5-1 and TRBJ1-1, with 7 bases that match TRBD1. V lost 0 bases and J lost 1; bases outside the gene matches: 6. CDR1 SGHRS and CDR2 YFSETQ come from the germline V gene. The CDR3 is made up of 16 amino acids. The CDR3 nucleotides read TGCGCCAGCAGCTTGGTAACAGGGGCCCCGAACACTGAAGCTTTCTTT. As protein: CASSLVTGAPNTEAFF.

The table lists this clone with a count of one. V is TRBV10-3 and J is TRBJ1-3; unclear D gene. CDR1 is ENHRY and CDR2 is SYGVKD in the germline V gene. The germline V and J ends were trimmed by 3 bases and 2 bases, with 5 bases remaining between them. The CDR3 has 13 amino acids. The CDR3 DNA sequence: TGTGCCATCAGTGACGGGACTGGAAACACCATATATTTT. This sequence encodes CAISDGTGNTIYF.

V and J are TRBV30 and TRBJ1-1, with D possibly TRBD1 on 6 matching bases. V shed 4 bases and J shed 5 bases, with 14 bases lying between them. CDR1 GTSNPN and CDR2 SVGIG come from the germline V gene (reference sequence). The CDR3 loop spans 13 amino acids. The DNA of the CDR3 is TGTGCCTGGATGGCTAGGGGGAGGACTGAAGCTTTCTTT. Protein product: CAWMARGRTEAFF.

This chain joins TRBV7-8 and TRBJ1-1; D is unclear. V was trimmed by 1 base and J by 0 bases, leaving 6 bases between them. This CDR3 has 14 amino acids. Looked up from germline, CDR1 is SGHVS and CDR2 is FQNEAQ. The CDR3 loop reads CASSLVGMNTEAFF. CDR3 sequence (DNA): TGTGCCAGCAGCTTAGTGGGAATGAACACTGAAGCTTTCTTT.

This clone occurred once. V gene TRBV6-2 or TRBV6-3 combines with J gene TRBJ1-5; 7 nucleotides align to TRBD1. The germline V gene encodes CDR1 MNHEY and CDR2 SVGEGT. The V segment lost 5 bases and the J segment 4 bases; nucleotides outside the gene matches: 8. CDR3 length: 15 residues. This CDR3 is CASSRPGQNNQPQHF. The CDR3 bases are TGTGCCAGCAGTCGTCCGGGACAGAATAATCAGCCCCAGCATTTT.

The V gene is TRBV28, the J gene TRBJ1-1, with D perhaps TRBD1 (6 bases). The V gene lost 10 bases and the J gene lost 7 bases, with 19 bases spanning the gap. This CDR3 spans 13 amino acids. Per the germline V gene, CDR1 is MDHEN and CDR2 is SYDVKM. DNA of the CDR3: TGTGCCACCTTTGGACAGCCCGCCGTTGAAGCTTTCTTT. This gives the protein CATFGQPAVEAFF.

V is TRBV15 and J is TRBJ1-6, with no clear D. V lost 5 bases to trimming and J lost 0 bases, with 17 bases between them. The germline CDR1 and CDR2 sequences are LNHNV and YYDKDF (reference sequence). This CDR3 is built from 18 residues. The CDR3 protein is CATSSSGRESSYNSPLHF. In nucleotides, the CDR3 is TGTGCCACCAGCTCCTCCGGGAGGGAGAGCTCCTATAATTCACCCCTCCACTTT. Together with reference TRBV15 and TRBJ1-6, the CDR3 gives the full variable domain: DAMVIQNPRYQVTQFGKPVTLSCSQTLNHNVMYWYQQKSSQAPKLLFHYYDKDFNNEADTPDNFQSRRPNTSFCFLDIRSPGLGDTAMYLCATSSSGRESSYNSPLHFGNGTRLTVT.

The chain links TRBV11-2 to TRBJ1-1; 8 bases agree with TRBD1. CDR3 size: 16 residues. Germline V CDR1 and CDR2: SGHAT, FQNNGV. The V segment lost 4 bases and the J segment 0 bases; nucleotides outside the gene matches: 7. The CDR3, as DNA: TGTGCCAGCAGCTCCTCCGGGACAGGAATGAACACTGAAGCTTTCTTT. Translated: CASSSSGTGMNTEAFF. The full variable domain, with the rest looked up from reference TRBV11-2 and TRBJ1-1, is EAGVAQSPRYKIIEKRQSVAFWCNPISGHATLYWYQQILGQGPKLLIQFQNNGVVDDSQLPKDRFSAERLKGVDSTLKIQPAKLEDSAVYLCASSSSGTGMNTEAFFGQGTRLTVV.

Here the CDR3 DNA reads TGTGCCAGCAGCTTAAACCCGATTGCAACTAATGAAAAACTGTTTTTT. The encoded protein is CASSLNPIATNEKLFF. V and J are TRBV11-2 and TRBJ1-4; D uncertain. Germline-derived CDR1 and CDR2 are SGHAT and FQNNGV. This CDR3 has 16 residues. V was pared by 2 bases and J by 0 bases, with 10 bases between.

The V gene is TRBV2, the J gene TRBJ2-2; D gene unclear. Between the trimmed V and J ends, which lost 2 bases and 0 bases, there was a span of 7 bases. This CDR3 comprises 15 residues. The germline gives CDR1 SNHLY, CDR2 FYNNEI. CDR3 amino acids: CASSELGSNTGELFF. DNA for the CDR3: TGTGCCAGCAGTGAACTGGGATCGAACACCGGGGAGCTGTTTTTT. Using reference TRBV2 and TRBJ2-2 for the parts outside the CDR3, the full variable domain is EPEVTQTPSHQVTQMGQEVILRCVPISNHLYFYWYRQILGQKVEFLVSFYNNEISEKSEIFDDQFSVERPDGSNFTLKIRSTKLEDSAMYFCASSELGSNTGELFFGEGSRLTVL.

The chain joins TRBV19 to TRBJ2-1, with 7 bases that match TRBD1. The V gene's germline CDR1 is LNHDA and CDR2 SQIVND (reference sequence). CDR3 length: 16 residues. Trimming at V came to 6 bases and at J to 1 base, leaving 9 bases not matched to a gene. CDR3 in DNA: TGTGCCAGTAGCACCGAAGGGGGCAGATCCTACAATGAGCAGTTCTTC. Protein sequence: CASSTEGGRSYNEQFF.

The chain recombines TRBV3-1 (or the pseudogene TRBV3-2) with TRBJ2-1; TRBD2 agrees at 8 bases. Germline V gene data show CDR1 as LGHDT and CDR2 as YNNKEL (reference sequence). CDR3 size: 15 residues. The V gene end was trimmed by 4 bases and the J gene end by 6 bases; junction bases not matched to a gene: 8. Here the CDR3 reads CASSPGRGRRNEQFF. The DNA of the CDR3 is TGTGCCAGCAGCCCCGGGAGGGGGAGGCGCAATGAGCAGTTCTTC.

The chain recombines TRBV4-2 with TRBJ2-4; D remains unclear. Germline V gene lookup returns CDR1 LGHNA and CDR2 YNFKEQ. The CDR3 consists of 15 residues. V lost 7 bases to trimming and J lost 0 bases, with 13 bases between them. The CDR3 coding sequence is TGTGCCAGCATCTCTAGACGGATAGCCAAAAACATTCAGTACTTC. Translation gives CASISRRIAKNIQYF.

The V call is TRBV7-2, the J call TRBJ1-1; TRBD1 aligns across 7 bases. The germline V gene has CDR1 SGHTA and CDR2 FQGNSA. V shed 3 bases, J shed 6 bases, and the junction held 7 bases outside the gene matches. This CDR3 is built from 14 residues. Here the CDR3 reads CASSFHQGGAEAFF. The CDR3 coding sequence is TGTGCCAGCAGCTTTCACCAGGGGGGCGCTGAAGCTTTCTTT.

V gene TRBV28 combines with J gene TRBJ1-2, with D uncertain. V dropped 8 bases and J dropped 3 bases, with 13 bases sitting between them. The CDR3 consists of 13 residues. CDR1 is MDHEN, CDR2 SYDVKM, per germline. In DNA form, the CDR3 reads TGTGCCAGCTCCGGCGGGCAGCACTATGGCTACACCTTC. It encodes CASSGGQHYGYTF.

The chain couples TRBV28 to TRBJ2-7, with a tentative D call TRBD2 (6 bases). The germline V gene has CDR1 MDHEN and CDR2 SYDVKM. The length of the CDR3 is 13 residues. Trimming shortened V by 4 bases and J by 3 bases, and 10 bases separated the two germline ends. The CDR3 coding sequence is TGTGCCAGCAGTTCCTTCGGGGGCTACGAGCAGTACTTC. Protein sequence: CASSSFGGYEQYF. The full variable domain, completed using reference TRBV28 and TRBJ2-7, is DVKVTQSSRYLVKRTGEKVFLECVQDMDHENMFWYRQDPGLGLRLIYFSYDVKMKEKGDIPEGYSVSREKKERFSLILESASTNQTSMYLCASSSFGGYEQYFGPGTRLTVT.

The chain carries TRBV11-2 and TRBJ2-1; TRBD2 matches at 13 bases. V shed 5 bases, J shed 5 bases, and the junction held 3 bases outside the gene matches. The CDR3 is 15 amino acids. Germline-derived CDR1 and CDR2 are SGHAT and FQNNGV. The chain's CDR3 is CASSTTSGRHNEQFF. DNA for the CDR3: TGTGCCAGCAGCACGACTAGCGGGAGGCACAATGAGCAGTTCTTC.